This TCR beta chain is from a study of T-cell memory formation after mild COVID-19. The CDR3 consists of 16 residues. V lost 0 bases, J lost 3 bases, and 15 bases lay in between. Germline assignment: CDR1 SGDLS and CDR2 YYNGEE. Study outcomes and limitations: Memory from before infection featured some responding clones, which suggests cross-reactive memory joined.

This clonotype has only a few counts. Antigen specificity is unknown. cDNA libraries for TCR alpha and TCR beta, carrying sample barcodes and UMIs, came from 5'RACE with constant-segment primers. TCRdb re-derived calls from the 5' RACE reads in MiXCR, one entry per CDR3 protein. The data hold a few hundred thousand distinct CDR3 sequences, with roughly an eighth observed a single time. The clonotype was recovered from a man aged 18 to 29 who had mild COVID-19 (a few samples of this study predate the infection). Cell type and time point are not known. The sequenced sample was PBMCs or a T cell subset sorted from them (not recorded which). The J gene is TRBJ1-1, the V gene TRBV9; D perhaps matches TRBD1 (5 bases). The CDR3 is CASSVAPRGRDTEAFF. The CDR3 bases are TGTGCCAGCAGCGTAGCTCCCCGGGGCAGGGACACTGAAGCTTTCTTT. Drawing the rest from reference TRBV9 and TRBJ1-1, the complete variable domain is DSGVTQTPKHLITATGQRVTLRCSPRSGDLSVYWYQQSLDQGLQFLIQYYNGEERAKGNILERFSAQQFPDLHSELNLSSLELGDSALYFCASSVAPRGRDTEAFFGQGTRLTVV.